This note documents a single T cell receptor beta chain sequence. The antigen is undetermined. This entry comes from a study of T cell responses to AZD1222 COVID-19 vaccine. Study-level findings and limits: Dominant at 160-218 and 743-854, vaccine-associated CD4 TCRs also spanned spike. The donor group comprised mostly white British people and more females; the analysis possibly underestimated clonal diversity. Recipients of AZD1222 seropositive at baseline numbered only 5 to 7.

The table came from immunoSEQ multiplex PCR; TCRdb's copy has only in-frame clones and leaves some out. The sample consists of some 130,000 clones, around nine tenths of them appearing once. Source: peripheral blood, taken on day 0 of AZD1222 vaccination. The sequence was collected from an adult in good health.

This CDR3 is CASSKKPDPDTQYF. The CDR3, as DNA: TGTGCCAGCAGCAAGAAGCCGGACCCAGATACGCAGTATTTT. The chain has TRBV7-9 and TRBJ2-3; no clear D. This CDR3 has 14 residues. V dropped 5 bases and J dropped 4 bases, with 13 bases sitting between them. The germline V gene encodes CDR1 SEHNR and CDR2 FQNEAQ (reference sequence).